The 32 T cell receptor beta chains below were found in one sample sequenced in a study of CD8 T cells in Susac syndrome. When the RNA was reverse transcribed, random hexamers were used with an input of roughly 0.5 to 1 ug. TCRdb reprocessed the immunoSEQ multiplex PCR reads with MiXCR, giving one entry per CDR3 protein. Here the sample spans around 110,000 distinct CDR3 sequences, 95% to 96% being singletons. Input material: CD4+ T cells from PBMCs. Receptor source: a human donor with Susac syndrome.

The V gene is TRBV5-6, the J gene TRBJ2-7; tentatively, D is TRBD2 (6 bases). V gave up 2 bases and J gave up 0 bases, with 9 bases separating them. The CDR3 runs 14 residues. Looked up from germline, CDR1 is SGHDT and CDR2 is YYEEEE. The CDR3 is CASSFSGLSYEQYF. CDR3 bases: TGTGCCAGCAGCTTTAGCGGACTCTCCTACGAGCAGTACTTC.

The rearrangement joins TRBV20-1 to TRBJ2-7; a possible D gene is TRBD1 (6 bases). The V end was cut by 6 bases, the J end by 7 bases, with 13 bases between. There are 11 residues in the CDR3. Germline V CDR1 and CDR2: DFQATT, SNEGSKA (reference sequence). The CDR3: CSARRGQEQYF. The CDR3 DNA reads TGCAGTGCGCGGCGAGGACAGGAGCAGTACTTC.

This clonotype appeared a single time. V is TRBV20-1 and J is TRBJ2-7; 11 bases are a match to TRBD2. Per the germline V gene, CDR1 is DFQATT and CDR2 is SNEGSKA (reference sequence). V lost 5 bases to trimming and J lost 3 bases; unmatched junction nucleotides: 3. This CDR3 is 13 amino acids long. The CDR3 DNA sequence: TGCAGTGCTTCGGGACTAGCGGACTACGAGCAGTACTTC. This translates into CSASGLADYEQYF.

The rearrangement joins TRBV6-5 to TRBJ2-7; 7 bases align to TRBD2. The CDR3 totals 15 residues. CDR1 MNHEY and CDR2 SVGAGI come from the germline V gene. J was trimmed by 0 bases and V by 7 bases; bases with no gene match: 9. The CDR3 spells CASTDGASGSYEQYF. The CDR3, as DNA: TGTGCCAGCACCGATGGGGCTAGCGGCTCCTACGAGCAGTACTTC.

This chain joins TRBV29-1 and TRBJ2-7; 8 positions match TRBD1. Germline V CDR1 and CDR2: SQVTM, ANQGSEA. This CDR3 region has 12 residues. V shed 7 bases and J 5 bases; nucleotides not matched to a gene: 7. CDR3 residues: CSAQGAIHEQYF. The CDR3 DNA reads as TGCAGCGCTCAGGGGGCGATTCACGAGCAGTACTTC.

This chain joins TRBV29-1 and TRBJ1-1; the D gene is possibly TRBD1 (5 bases). In germline, CDR1 is SQVTM, CDR2 ANQGSEA. V shed 4 bases and J shed 5 bases, with 11 bases lying between them. This CDR3 region has 12 residues. The CDR3 DNA reads as TGCAGCGTTGCGGGGGGTCGAACTGAAGCTTTCTTT. Its protein is CSVAGGRTEAFF. The variable domain in full, completed from reference TRBV29-1 and TRBJ1-1, reads SAVISQKPSRDICQRGTSLTIQCQVDSQVTMMFWYRQQPGQSLTLIATANQGSEATYESGFVIDKFPISRPNLTFSTLTVSNMSPEDSSIYLCSVAGGRTEAFFGQGTRLTVV.

The chain links TRBV5-1 to TRBJ2-1; 8 bases match TRBD1. Losses at the gene ends were 3 bases for V and 7 bases for J; bases not matched to a gene: 9. The CDR3 contains 15 residues. From germline, CDR1 is SGHRS and CDR2 YFSETQ. The CDR3 loop reads CASSSRTGFSNEQFF. Written as DNA, the CDR3 is TGCGCCAGCAGCTCAAGGACAGGGTTTAGTAATGAGCAGTTCTTC. Supplemented by reference TRBV5-1 and TRBJ2-1, the full variable domain reads KAGVTQTPRYLIKTRGQQVTLSCSPISGHRSVSWYQQTPGQGLQFLFEYFSETQRNKGNFPGRFSGRQFSNSRSEMNVSTLELGDSALYLCASSSRTGFSNEQFFGPGTRLTVL.

The genes are TRBV29-1 and TRBJ2-2, with D perhaps assigned TRBD1 or TRBD2 (7 bases each). CDR1 and CDR2 from the germline V gene are SQVTM and ANQGSEA. Trimming removed 3 bases at V and 4 bases at J, with 15 bases between. This CDR3 region has 15 residues. This chain's CDR3 is CSVEEAGGGTGELFF. Here the CDR3 DNA reads TGCAGCGTTGAGGAGGCAGGGGGGGGCACCGGGGAGCTGTTTTTT.

The gene calls are TRBV5-1 and TRBJ2-2; D might be TRBD2 (6 bases). V gave up 7 bases and J gave up 0 bases, with 13 bases separating them. CDR3 size: 15 residues. Germline values: CDR1 SGHRS, CDR2 YFSETQ. CDR3 bases: TGCGCCAGCGCCCGCGGGACTCCGAACACCGGGGAGCTGTTTTTT. Translation: CASARGTPNTGELFF. Complete variable domain (other parts from reference TRBV5-1 and TRBJ2-2): KAGVTQTPRYLIKTRGQQVTLSCSPISGHRSVSWYQQTPGQGLQFLFEYFSETQRNKGNFPGRFSGRQFSNSRSEMNVSTLELGDSALYLCASARGTPNTGELFFGEGSRLTVL.

The J gene is TRBJ2-4, the V gene TRBV12-3 or TRBV12-4; D is ambiguous. Trimming took off 5 bases at V and 6 bases at J, with 14 bases between the two ends. The CDR3 runs 14 residues. This CDR3 reads CASSPRISANIQYF. Here the CDR3 DNA reads TGTGCCAGCAGTCCCCGGATATCGGCAAACATTCAGTACTTC.

This clonotype appeared a single time. This rearrangement joins TRBV7-8 to TRBJ2-3; 13 bases match TRBD2. Germline loops: CDR1 SGHVS, CDR2 FQNEAQ. The CDR3 covers 17 residues. The trim removed 5 bases at V and 6 bases at J, leaving 11 bases unmatched. CDR3 amino acids: CASSPQTSGRPGDTQYF. The CDR3 bases are TGTGCCAGCAGCCCCCAGACTAGCGGGAGGCCAGGGGATACGCAGTATTTT.

The chain combines TRBV12-3 or TRBV12-4 with TRBJ2-7; perhaps TRBD2 as D (6 bases). The CDR3 spans 13 residues. The germline V and J ends were trimmed by 5 bases and 3 bases, with 11 bases remaining between them. The CDR3 loop is CASSGDSGYEQYF. Written as DNA, the CDR3 is TGTGCCAGCAGTGGGGACTCTGGCTACGAGCAGTACTTC.

The chain has TRBV29-1 and TRBJ1-5, with D tentatively TRBD1 (6 bases). The CDR3 consists of 14 residues. From germline, CDR1 is SQVTM and CDR2 ANQGSEA. Trimming removed 5 bases from V and 0 bases from J, with 11 bases in between. Here the CDR3 reads CSVKGGNSNQPQHF. The CDR3 DNA sequence: TGCAGCGTTAAGGGGGGAAATAGCAATCAGCCCCAGCATTTT. Together with reference TRBV29-1 and TRBJ1-5, the CDR3 gives the full variable domain: SAVISQKPSRDICQRGTSLTIQCQVDSQVTMMFWYRQQPGQSLTLIATANQGSEATYESGFVIDKFPISRPNLTFSTLTVSNMSPEDSSIYLCSVKGGNSNQPQHFGDGTRLSIL.

This chain joins TRBV28 and TRBJ2-1, with D tentatively TRBD1 or TRBD2 (6 bases each). Looked up from germline, CDR1 is MDHEN and CDR2 is SYDVKM. The CDR3 is 16 residues long. The V and J ends lost 7 bases and 3 bases respectively, with 19 bases between them. CDR3 protein: CASIGRGRHDYNEQFF. For the CDR3, the DNA is TGTGCCAGCATTGGTAGGGGGAGGCACGACTACAATGAGCAGTTCTTC.

The rearrangement links TRBV28 to TRBJ2-7; 9 bases are a match to TRBD1. After removal of 6 bases from V and 2 bases from J, the junction contained 11 bases not matched to a gene. CDR1 MDHEN and CDR2 SYDVKM come from the germline V gene. The CDR3 length is 16 residues. In DNA, the CDR3 is TGTGCCAGCAGGTTAACTCCGGGACAGGGAACCTACGAGCAGTACTTC. This codes for CASRLTPGQGTYEQYF.

The chain has TRBV30 and TRBJ2-1, with D perhaps being TRBD1 or TRBD2 (5 bases each). The CDR3 length is 13 residues. Trimming removed 4 bases at V and 6 bases at J, with 13 bases between. Germline CDR1 and CDR2: GTSNPN and SVGIG (reference sequence). CDR3 in DNA: TGTGCCTGGACTCCGGGACGTTTCAATGAGCAGTTCTTC. Its protein product is CAWTPGRFNEQFF.

The chain's CDR3 is CASTPGGTGGNTIQYF. The DNA of the CDR3 is TGTGCCAGCACCCCAGGTGGGACAGGGGGCAATACCATTCAGTACTTC. The chain has TRBV12-3 or TRBV12-4 and TRBJ2-4, with 12 positions matching TRBD1. This CDR3 contains 16 residues. Trimming cost V 7 bases and J 9 bases; bases outside gene matches: 13.

The chain has TRBV5-4 and TRBJ2-5; TRBD2 is a possible D gene (6 bases). Looked up from germline, CDR1 is SGHNT and CDR2 is YYREEE (reference sequence). This CDR3 region has 15 residues. V lost 1 base and J 1 base, leaving 11 bases between the germline ends. CDR3 nucleotides: TGTGCCAGCAGCTTGCGCGGGAAGGTCCAAGAGACCCAGTACTTC. As protein: CASSLRGKVQETQYF.

The chain combines TRBV20-1 with TRBJ2-1; 13 positions agree with TRBD2. This CDR3 contains 14 residues. Germline lookup yields CDR1 DFQATT and CDR2 SNEGSKA (reference sequence). In nucleotides, the CDR3 is TGCAGGGCAGGGACTAGCGGGATTTTTGCTGAGCAGTTCTTC. This gives the protein CRAGTSGIFAEQFF.

The rearrangement joins TRBV29-1 to TRBJ2-5; 14 bases match TRBD2. Germline loops: CDR1 SQVTM, CDR2 ANQGSEA. Trimming at V came to 6 bases and at J to 5 bases, leaving 11 bases not matched to a gene. This CDR3 has 16 amino acids. CDR3 sequence reads: CSVGGGTSGSGETQYF. The CDR3 bases are TGCAGCGTCGGGGGGGGGACTAGCGGGAGCGGGGAGACCCAGTACTTC.

This chain uses TRBV20-1 with TRBJ1-1, with a weak D call TRBD1 (6 bases). The CDR3 is made up of 17 amino acids. CDR1 is DFQATT, CDR2 SNEGSKA, per germline (reference sequence). V lost 6 bases and J lost 0, with 23 bases in between. The CDR3 nucleotides are TGCAGTGCACCGAAACTCCGCGCCCGGGGGCTGAACACTGAAGCTTTCTTT. It encodes CSAPKLRARGLNTEAFF.

The chain has TRBV6-5 and TRBJ2-5; possibly TRBD2 for D (6 bases). This CDR3 spans 13 amino acids. Germline assignment: CDR1 MNHEY and CDR2 SVGAGI. V lost 9 bases, J lost 2 bases, and 13 bases lay in between. CDR3 region: CASTGTGQETQYF. The CDR3 nucleotides are TGTGCCAGTACCGGGACTGGGCAAGAGACCCAGTACTTC.

The gene calls are TRBV4-1 and TRBJ2-7, with 7 positions matching TRBD1. V lost 4 bases, J lost 1 base, and 7 bases stayed unmatched. Germline V lookup: CDR1 MGHRA, CDR2 YSYEKL. This CDR3 region has 15 residues. CDR3 sequence: CASSPVGTASYEQYF. In nucleotides, the CDR3 is TGCGCCAGCAGCCCAGTGGGGACAGCTTCCTACGAGCAGTACTTC.

V gene TRBV5-1 combines with J gene TRBJ2-2; no reliable D call. This CDR3 contains 14 residues. Germline V gives CDR1 SGHRS, CDR2 YFSETQ. Trimming left V 4 bases short and J 2 bases short, with 9 bases between. The CDR3 DNA follows: TGCGCCAGCAGCCCGACGGTTAACACCGGGGAGCTGTTTTTT. Its protein product is CASSPTVNTGELFF.

This chain joins TRBV29-1 and TRBJ2-3, with D hard to call. Germline V CDR1 and CDR2: SQVTM, ANQGSEA. Between the trimmed V and J ends, which lost 5 bases and 8 bases, there was a span of 20 bases. CDR3 length equals 14 residues. CDR3 protein: CSVRKGPNQVTQYF. The CDR3 DNA is TGCAGCGTTCGGAAGGGCCCTAATCAGGTTACGCAGTATTTT.

CDR3 sequence: CASSPSAQETQYF. In nucleotides, the CDR3 is TGTGCCAGCAGTCCTAGCGCCCAAGAGACCCAGTACTTC. The gene calls are TRBV6-4 and TRBJ2-5; maybe TRBD2 (6 bases). Trimming shortened V by 5 bases and J by 1 base, and 8 bases separated the two germline ends. From germline, CDR1 is MRHNA and CDR2 SNTAGT. This CDR3 is 13 amino acids long.

V usage is TRBV27 and J usage is TRBJ2-2; a weak D match, TRBD2 (7 bases). Germline CDR1 MNHEY, CDR2 SMNVEV (reference sequence). V lost 6 bases, J lost 0 bases, and 11 bases lay in between. CDR3 length: 15 amino acids. CDR3 in DNA: TGTGCCAGCAGGAGGGGGGGACCGAACACCGGGGAGCTGTTTTTT. Its translation: CASRRGGPNTGELFF.

This sequence joins TRBV6-5 and TRBJ2-1, with 7 nucleotides matching TRBD1. Trimming cost V 6 bases and J 10 bases; bases outside gene matches: 3. The V gene's germline CDR1 is MNHEY and CDR2 SVGAGI. This CDR3 region has 11 residues. The CDR3 is CASRKTGEQFF. The CDR3 coding sequence is TGTGCCAGCAGGAAGACAGGGGAGCAGTTCTTC.

The rearrangement uses TRBV12-3 or TRBV12-4 and TRBJ1-1, with TRBD1 identical over 7 bases. The CDR3 totals 12 residues. Germline trimming cut 6 bases from V and 8 bases from J; bases unmatched to any gene: 6. CDR3 DNA: TGTGCCAGCAGCCTTACAGGGGCGGAAGCTTTCTTT. Translated, it gives CASSLTGAEAFF.

The V gene is TRBV20-1, the J gene TRBJ2-5; D uncertain. Between the trimmed V and J ends, which lost 5 bases and 2 bases, there was a span of 3 bases. Germline V gene data show CDR1 as DFQATT and CDR2 as SNEGSKA (reference sequence). The length of the CDR3 is 10 residues. CDR3 DNA sequence: TGCAGTGCTGTTCAAGAGACCCAGTACTTC. As protein: CSAVQETQYF.

The chain links TRBV20-1 to TRBJ1-5; 11 bases align to TRBD1. J gave up 6 bases and V 4 bases, and 5 bases lay outside the gene matches. The V gene's germline CDR1 is DFQATT and CDR2 SNEGSKA (reference sequence). The CDR3 is made up of 14 amino acids. CDR3: CSATPGQGGQPQHF. The DNA of the CDR3 is TGCAGTGCTACTCCGGGACAGGGGGGTCAGCCCCAGCATTTT.

The rearrangement uses TRBV4-2 and TRBJ2-7; no clear D. This CDR3 region has 14 residues. Germline-derived CDR1 and CDR2 are LGHNA and YNFKEQ. V lost 0 bases and J lost 4, with 10 bases in between. The chain's CDR3 is CASSQDLFAYEQYF. The CDR3 DNA reads TGTGCCAGCAGCCAAGATCTATTCGCATACGAGCAGTACTTC.